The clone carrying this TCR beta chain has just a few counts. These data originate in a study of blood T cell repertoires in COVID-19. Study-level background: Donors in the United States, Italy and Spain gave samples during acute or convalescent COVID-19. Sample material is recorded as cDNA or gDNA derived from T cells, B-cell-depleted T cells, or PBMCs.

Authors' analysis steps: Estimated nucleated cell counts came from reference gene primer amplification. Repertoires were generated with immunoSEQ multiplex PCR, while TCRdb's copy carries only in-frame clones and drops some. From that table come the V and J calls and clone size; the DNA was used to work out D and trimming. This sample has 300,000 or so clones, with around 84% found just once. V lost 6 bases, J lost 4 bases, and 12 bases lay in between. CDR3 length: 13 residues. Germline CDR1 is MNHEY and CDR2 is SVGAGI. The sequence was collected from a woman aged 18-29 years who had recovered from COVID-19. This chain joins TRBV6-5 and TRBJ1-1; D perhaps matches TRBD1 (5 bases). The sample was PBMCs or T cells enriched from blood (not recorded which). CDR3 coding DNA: TGTGCCAGCAGAATTCAGGGTAGCACTGAAGCTTTCTTT. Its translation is CASRIQGSTEAFF.